The T cell receptor (beta chain) described here comes from a study of blood T cell repertoires in COVID-19. Study as a whole: T cells, B-cell-depleted T cells, or PBMCs supplied cDNA or gDNA.

Profiled with immunoSEQ multiplex PCR; TCRdb holds only in-frame clones, not every one. The sample lists 360,000 or so clones; roughly 90% were seen once. Participants reported their clinical history, and cohort assignment relied on those reports. People in the exposed group encountered a COVID-19 case within 2 weeks before entering the study. With 0 bases clipped from V and 5 bases from J, the junction kept 8 bases outside the gene matches. There are 17 residues in the CDR3. Germline CDR1 and CDR2: SGHNT and YENEEA. The sequence was collected from a woman between 25 and 40 years old who had been exposed to COVID-19. The chain is built from TRBV11-3 and TRBJ2-1, with TRBD1 matching over 9 bases. The sequencing sample was made of PBMCs or T cells enriched from blood (not recorded which). The CDR3 DNA reads as TGTGCCAGCAGCTTAGACCACAGGGGGCTTTCGGACAATGAGCAGTTCTTC. This codes for CASSLDHRGLSDNEQFF.